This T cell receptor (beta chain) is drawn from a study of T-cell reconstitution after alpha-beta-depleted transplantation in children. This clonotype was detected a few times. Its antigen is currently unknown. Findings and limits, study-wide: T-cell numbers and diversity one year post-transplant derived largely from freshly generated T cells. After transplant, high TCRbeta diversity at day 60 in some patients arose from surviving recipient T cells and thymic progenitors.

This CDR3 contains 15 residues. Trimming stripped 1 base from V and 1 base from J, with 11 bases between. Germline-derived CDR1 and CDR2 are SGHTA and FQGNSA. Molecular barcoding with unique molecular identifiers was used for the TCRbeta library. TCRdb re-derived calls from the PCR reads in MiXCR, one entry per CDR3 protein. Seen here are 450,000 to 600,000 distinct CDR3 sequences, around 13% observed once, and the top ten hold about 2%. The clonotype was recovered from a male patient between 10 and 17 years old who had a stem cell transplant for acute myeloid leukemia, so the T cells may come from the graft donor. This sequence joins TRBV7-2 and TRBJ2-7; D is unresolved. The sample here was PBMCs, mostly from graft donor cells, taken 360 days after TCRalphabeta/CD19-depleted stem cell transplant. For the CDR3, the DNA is TGTGCCAGCAGCTTAGTTATGTTGGGATCCTACGAGCAGTACTTC. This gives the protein CASSLVMLGSYEQYF.